This T cell receptor beta chain was identified in a study of T cells after yellow fever vaccination. The study, taken as a whole, reports: Sorted repertoires could include abundant contaminating clonotypes from bulk cells. Most primary-vaccination clones recurred post-booster (around 95% CD4, roughly 90% CD8).

As to this clonotype: Its antigen is currently unknown.

TCRdb recomputed calls from the 5' RACE reads with MiXCR, one row per CDR3 protein. The repertoire has around 320,000 distinct CDR3 sequences, approximately 4.3% of them found once; the top ten carry approximately 20%. Sequenced material: PBMCs, taken 15 days after the yellow fever booster vaccination. This TCR derives from a man between 18 and 35 years old who received the YFV17D yellow fever vaccine.

The CDR3 sequence is CASSQVGGMAAEAFF. The CDR3 coding sequence is TGTGCCAGCAGCCAAGTAGGGGGGATGGCGGCTGAAGCTTTCTTT. J is TRBJ1-1 and V is TRBV3-1; possible D gene TRBD1, 6 bases. Germline V gene data show CDR1 as LGHDT and CDR2 as YNNKEL (reference sequence). V gave up 1 base and J gave up 6 bases, with 15 bases separating them. The CDR3 runs to 15 residues.